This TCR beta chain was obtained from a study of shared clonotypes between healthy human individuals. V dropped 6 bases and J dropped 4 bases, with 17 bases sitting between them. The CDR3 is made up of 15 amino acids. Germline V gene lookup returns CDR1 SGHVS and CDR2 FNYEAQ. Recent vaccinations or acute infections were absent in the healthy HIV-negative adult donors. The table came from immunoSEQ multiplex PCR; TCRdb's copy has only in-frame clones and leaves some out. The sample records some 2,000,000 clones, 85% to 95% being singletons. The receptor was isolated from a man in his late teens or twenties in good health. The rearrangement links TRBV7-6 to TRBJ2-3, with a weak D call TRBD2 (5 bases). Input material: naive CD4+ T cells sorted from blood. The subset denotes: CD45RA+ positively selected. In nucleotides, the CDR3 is TGTGCCAGCAGTGAGTCCTCGCGAGGGTCAGATACGCAGTATTTT. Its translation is CASSESSRGSDTQYF.